This T cell receptor beta chain was retrieved from a study of T cells in Graves' hyperthyroidism and ophthalmopathy. A single count supports this clonotype. A much larger clone is a single base away; this may be a read error. From RNA transcripts, TCR beta CDR3 regions were amplified. A first-round RT-PCR of the TCR CDR3 used the HTBI primer set. TCRdb re-analysed the multiplex PCR reads in MiXCR, keeping a single row per CDR3 protein. This sample has fewer than 850,000 distinct CDR3 sequences; roughly 17% occur once, and the top ten carry about a sixth. Calling Graves' hyperthyroidism stable meant ophthalmopathy did not progress within 18 months. V lost 3 bases and J lost 1, with 8 bases in between. The length of the CDR3 is 14 residues. Germline V CDR1 and CDR2: SGDLS, YYNGEE.

The chain has TRBV9 and TRBJ2-1; tentatively, D is TRBD2 (5 bases). This TCR was recovered from a man aged 45-60 years with Graves' hyperthyroidism. The sequenced sample was blood. DNA for the CDR3: TGTGCCAGCAGCGCGGGAAAATCCTACAATGAGCAGTTCTTC. This gives the protein CASSAGKSYNEQFF.